These 32 T cell receptor beta chains share one sample of origin, sequenced in a study of cytomegalovirus exposure and HLA in healthy donors. The data were produced by immunoSEQ multiplex PCR, yet TCRdb's version contains in-frame clones alone and is incomplete. Among over 200,000 clones listed, 70% to 90% were seen once. The sample consisted of PBMCs. The source of these receptors is a woman between 18 and 30 years old in good health and CMV-seronegative.

This clone came up once. The genes are TRBV2 and TRBJ2-7; D not resolved. This CDR3 spans 11 amino acids. Looked up from germline, CDR1 is SNHLY and CDR2 is FYNNEI. With 6 bases removed from V and 4 bases from J, the gap between germline ends came to 7 bases. CDR3: CASRGFYEQYF. As DNA, the CDR3 is TGTGCCAGCAGGGGGTTTTACGAGCAGTACTTC.

This chain connects TRBV6-4 to TRBJ1-2; D remains unclear. CDR1 and CDR2 (germline): MRHNA, SNTAGT. The CDR3 is 14 residues long. Trimming removed 0 bases at V and 6 bases at J, with 11 bases between. DNA of the CDR3: TGTGCCAGCAGTGACTCGCCGACATCCGATGGCTACACCTTC. Translation: CASSDSPTSDGYTF.

CDR3 in DNA: TGTGCCAGCAGCCATAGGACAGGGTTTAACACTGAAGCTTTCTTT. It yields the protein CASSHRTGFNTEAFF. The chain links TRBV7-8 to TRBJ1-1, with 8 positions matching TRBD1. After removal of 5 bases from V and 2 bases from J, the junction contained 7 bases not matched to a gene. This CDR3 contains 15 residues. Germline values: CDR1 SGHVS, CDR2 FQNEAQ.

The J gene is TRBJ2-5, the V gene TRBV29-1, with D possibly being TRBD2 (6 bases). Germline CDR1 reads SQVTM; CDR2 reads ANQGSEA. With 5 bases removed from V and 7 bases from J, the gap between germline ends came to 23 bases. The CDR3 sequence is 15 residues long. CDR3 loop: CSVTGSTIPTGTQYF. The CDR3 DNA sequence: TGCAGCGTTACCGGGAGTACCATCCCCACGGGGACCCAGTACTTC.

The gene calls are TRBV10-3 and TRBJ2-1, with 12 bases matching TRBD2. V trimming: 6 bases; J trimming: 8 bases; junction bases outside the gene matches: 8. The CDR3 has 15 residues. The germline CDR1 and CDR2 sequences are ENHRY and SYGVKD. The chain's CDR3 is CAIRKTSGSTDEQFF. DNA for the CDR3: TGTGCCATCAGAAAGACTAGCGGGAGCACCGATGAGCAGTTCTTC.

This chain joins TRBV7-2 and TRBJ1-2; a possible D gene is TRBD1 (5 bases). The length of the CDR3 is 12 residues. CDR1 SGHTA and CDR2 FQGNSA come from the germline V gene. The V end was cut by 5 bases, the J end by 9 bases, with 13 bases between. This CDR3 reads CASSPDSYRYTF. Here the CDR3 DNA reads TGTGCCAGCAGCCCCGACAGCTACCGCTACACCTTC. Full variable domain (outside the CDR3, taken from reference TRBV7-2 and TRBJ1-2): GAGVSQSPSNKVTEKGKDVELRCDPISGHTALYWYRQSLGQGLEFLIYFQGNSAPDKSGLPSDRFSAERTGGSVSTLTIQRTQQEDSAVYLCASSPDSYRYTFGSGTRLTVV.

In this sample, this clone turned up once. The chain is built from TRBV25-1 and TRBJ2-1, with no clear D. V was trimmed by 4 bases and J by 7 bases, leaving 8 bases between them. Germline V CDR1 and CDR2: MGHDK, SYGVNS. The CDR3 runs 12 residues. CDR3 DNA: TGTGCCAGCAGTGTAGGGAAGAATGAGCAGTTCTTC. It codes for CASSVGKNEQFF. Using reference TRBV25-1 and TRBJ2-1 for the parts outside the CDR3, the full variable domain is EADIYQTPRYLVIGTGKKITLECSQTMGHDKMYWYQQDPGMELHLIHYSYGVNSTEKGDLSSESTVSRIRTEHFPLTLESARPSHTSQYLCASSVGKNEQFFGPGTRLTVL.

This chain joins TRBV28 and TRBJ2-7; no firm D call. Per germline, CDR1 MDHEN and CDR2 SYDVKM. Trimming removed 6 bases at V and 0 bases at J, with 6 bases between. The CDR3 length is 12 residues. The CDR3 DNA sequence: TGTGCCAGCAGCCCCTACTCCTACGAGCAGTACTTC. Protein product: CASSPYSYEQYF.

The chain is built from TRBV27 and TRBJ1-1; TRBD1 matches at 7 bases. The CDR3 covers 14 residues. Germline V gene data show CDR1 as MNHEY and CDR2 as SMNVEV (reference sequence). Trimming removed 8 bases from V and 5 bases from J; junction bases left unmatched: 11. The CDR3 here is CASLKQGSMTEAFF. As DNA, the CDR3 is TGTGCCAGCCTTAAACAGGGGTCTATGACTGAAGCTTTCTTT.

J is TRBJ2-2 and V is TRBV30; possibly TRBD1 for D (6 bases). Trimming took 3 bases from V and 0 from J, leaving 8 bases between them. This CDR3 is 14 amino acids long. Per germline, CDR1 GTSNPN and CDR2 SVGIG (reference sequence). CDR3 sequence: CAWRGHSNTGELFF. CDR3 DNA: TGTGCCTGGAGGGGACACTCGAACACCGGGGAGCTGTTTTTT.

The rearrangement joins TRBV2 to TRBJ1-5; D is undetermined. The CDR3 totals 15 residues. V was clipped by 1 base and J by 0 bases, with 7 bases between them. CDR1 SNHLY and CDR2 FYNNEI come from the germline V gene. This CDR3 is CASSEERLSNQPQHF. Here the CDR3 DNA reads TGTGCCAGCAGTGAAGAGCGACTTAGCAATCAGCCCCAGCATTTT.

This clone was picked up a small number of times. For the CDR3, the DNA is TGTGCCTGGAAAAACTCTGGAAACACCATATATTTT. It translates to CAWKNSGNTIYF. This rearrangement joins TRBV30 to TRBJ1-3; no definite D call. The V and J ends lost 4 bases and 0 bases respectively, with 4 bases between them. Germline V gene lookup returns CDR1 GTSNPN and CDR2 SVGIG (reference sequence). The CDR3 extends over 12 amino acids.

This clone was detected a few times. V and J are TRBV4-2 and TRBJ1-2; D gene ambiguous. CDR1 and CDR2 (germline): LGHNA, YNFKEQ. CDR3 size: 15 residues. Deletions cut 1 base from V and 4 bases from J, with 13 bases between. Here the CDR3 DNA reads TGTGCCAGCAGCCAAGCTGCTACCAGCACCTATGGCTACACCTTC. Encoded protein: CASSQAATSTYGYTF.

V gene TRBV4-1 combines with J gene TRBJ1-1; 9 positions agree with TRBD1. This CDR3 region has 14 residues. With 1 base clipped from V and 3 bases from J, the junction kept 0 bases outside the gene matches. The V gene's germline CDR1 is MGHRA and CDR2 YSYEKL. CDR3 bases: TGCGCCAGCAGCCAAGGACAGGGGGACACTGAAGCTTTCTTT. Translation: CASSQGQGDTEAFF.

The chain links TRBV27 to TRBJ2-1; TRBD2 matches 8 bases. V was pared by 5 bases and J by 2 bases, with 11 bases of the junction left unmatched. The CDR3 has 17 residues. Germline CDR1 reads MNHEY; CDR2 reads SMNVEV (reference sequence). CDR3: CASSIFAGGAAYNEQFF. The CDR3 bases are TGTGCCAGCAGTATCTTCGCCGGGGGGGCAGCCTACAATGAGCAGTTCTTC.

The genes are TRBV28 and TRBJ2-7; D gene unclear. The germline gives CDR1 MDHEN, CDR2 SYDVKM. This CDR3 spans 12 amino acids. V was shortened by 7 bases and J by 5 bases, with 12 bases between the two germline ends. This CDR3 is CASKTWGNEQYF. The CDR3 region has the DNA TGTGCCAGCAAAACATGGGGAAACGAGCAGTACTTC.

The rearrangement links TRBV5-1 to TRBJ1-2, with TRBD1 matching over 9 bases. CDR1 and CDR2 from the germline V gene are SGHRS and YFSETQ. V trimming: 1 base; J trimming: 10 bases; junction bases outside the gene matches: 8. The CDR3 has 14 residues. The CDR3 loop reads CASSLLSGQGDYTF. The CDR3 nucleotides read TGCGCCAGCAGCTTGTTGTCGGGACAGGGTGACTACACCTTC.

The chain uses TRBV30 and TRBJ2-1, with D possibly matching TRBD1 (5 bases). Germline loops: CDR1 GTSNPN, CDR2 SVGIG (reference sequence). Trimming pared 2 bases from V and 5 bases from J, leaving 13 bases between. CDR3 size: 14 residues. As DNA, the CDR3 is TGTGCCTGGAGTAGGGGATTAGGGCACAATGAGCAGTTCTTC. Translated, it gives CAWSRGLGHNEQFF.

The chain uses TRBV6-5 and TRBJ1-1; the D gene is possibly TRBD1 (5 bases). CDR1 and CDR2 (germline): MNHEY, SVGAGI. The CDR3 has 15 amino acids. The V end was cut by 0 bases, the J end by 0 bases, with 8 bases between. Written as DNA, the CDR3 is TGTGCCAGCAGTTACTCGCAGGGTTTGAACACTGAAGCTTTCTTT. It specifies CASSYSQGLNTEAFF.

CDR3 sequence reads: CASSQGGSQPQHF. CDR3 DNA sequence: TGCGCCAGCAGCCAAGGAGGGAGTCAGCCCCAGCATTTT. V gene TRBV4-1 combines with J gene TRBJ1-5; D not resolved. CDR3 length: 13 residues. Trimming took off 1 base at V and 6 bases at J, with 7 bases between the two ends. Germline V CDR1 and CDR2: MGHRA, YSYEKL.

The rearrangement uses TRBV27 and TRBJ2-7; D not resolved. This CDR3 comprises 15 residues. Germline CDR1 is MNHEY and CDR2 is SMNVEV (reference sequence). V shed 6 bases and J shed 3 bases, with 18 bases lying between them. CDR3 DNA: TGTGCCAGCAGCCAACGACCGTCGGCTGACTACGAGCAGTACTTC. It encodes CASSQRPSADYEQYF.

This chain uses TRBV11-3 with TRBJ1-1, with D hard to call. The CDR3 totals 13 residues. V lost 2 bases to trimming and J lost 3 bases, with 7 bases between them. The germline V gene encodes CDR1 SGHNT and CDR2 YENEEA. CDR3 in amino acids: CASSLTRDTEAFF. In nucleotides, the CDR3 is TGTGCCAGCAGCTTAACCCGGGACACTGAAGCTTTCTTT.

CDR3 in amino acids: CASRPQGGEQYF. CDR3 bases: TGTGCCAGCAGGCCTCAGGGAGGGGAGCAGTACTTC. V is TRBV2 and J is TRBJ2-7; TRBD2 matches 7 bases. CDR1 SNHLY and CDR2 FYNNEI come from the germline V gene. The CDR3 totals 12 residues. V dropped 6 bases and J dropped 7; count of bases not matched to a gene: 6.

The chain is built from TRBV25-1 and TRBJ1-1; D is uncertain. Germline loops: CDR1 MGHDK, CDR2 SYGVNS. With 3 bases removed from V and 1 base from J, the gap between germline ends came to 18 bases. The CDR3 length is 17 residues. CDR3 nucleotides: TGTGCCAGCAGTGAGTCCCTCCAAATCCCGCAGAACACTGAAGCTTTCTTT. Amino acids: CASSESLQIPQNTEAFF.

V is TRBV5-1 and J is TRBJ2-7; 10 bases are a match to TRBD1. Trimming removed 3 bases from V and 5 bases from J; junction bases left unmatched: 8. CDR3 length: 15 amino acids. In germline, CDR1 is SGHRS, CDR2 YFSETQ. This chain's CDR3 is CASSSKGQGIDEQYF. In nucleotides, the CDR3 is TGCGCCAGCAGCTCAAAGGGACAGGGGATCGACGAGCAGTACTTC.

The genes are TRBV30 and TRBJ2-3, with D tentatively TRBD1 (5 bases). Germline lookup yields CDR1 GTSNPN and CDR2 SVGIG (reference sequence). The CDR3 contains 15 residues. V was pared by 0 bases and J by 2 bases, with 12 bases between. The CDR3 DNA follows: TGTGCCTGGAGTGTGGGGCCCCACTACACAGATACGCAGTATTTT. Amino acids: CAWSVGPHYTDTQYF.

V is TRBV4-1 and J is TRBJ2-5; D ambiguous. Trimming stripped 3 bases from V and 5 bases from J, with 10 bases between. The V gene's germline CDR1 is MGHRA and CDR2 YSYEKL. There are 13 residues in the CDR3. In DNA, the CDR3 is TGCGCCAGCAGCCACCTCATGCGGGAGACCCAGTACTTC. It is translated as CASSHLMRETQYF.

The chain employs TRBV27 and TRBJ2-3; 9 positions match TRBD2. CDR3 size: 17 residues. J was trimmed by 7 bases and V by 6 bases; bases with no gene match: 17. Germline V gives CDR1 MNHEY, CDR2 SMNVEV (reference sequence). The CDR3 DNA sequence: TGTGCCAGCAGGGCCTTAGCGGGAGTCGTGTCTGTAAATACGCAGTATTTT. Residues: CASRALAGVVSVNTQYF.

This rearrangement joins TRBV5-1 to TRBJ2-3; perhaps TRBD1 as D (6 bases). Trimming took off 2 bases at V and 4 bases at J, with 11 bases between the two ends. Germline values: CDR1 SGHRS, CDR2 YFSETQ. This CDR3 is built from 14 residues. CDR3: CASSFGPGADTQYF. The CDR3 DNA follows: TGCGCCAGCAGCTTTGGTCCAGGGGCAGATACGCAGTATTTT. The full variable domain, with the rest looked up from reference TRBV5-1 and TRBJ2-3, is KAGVTQTPRYLIKTRGQQVTLSCSPISGHRSVSWYQQTPGQGLQFLFEYFSETQRNKGNFPGRFSGRQFSNSRSEMNVSTLELGDSALYLCASSFGPGADTQYFGPGTRLTVL.

The chain carries TRBV10-2 and TRBJ1-1; no definite D call. Trimming left V 5 bases short and J 1 base short, with 8 bases between. The germline V gene has CDR1 WSHSY and CDR2 SAAADI. The CDR3 has 13 amino acids. Here the CDR3 reads CASSLSGNTEAFF. DNA for the CDR3: TGCGCCAGCAGTCTGAGTGGGAACACTGAAGCTTTCTTT.

This chain links TRBV9 with TRBJ2-2; 7 nucleotides agree with TRBD2. Trimming cost V 3 bases and J 4 bases; bases outside gene matches: 3. Germline assignment: CDR1 SGDLS and CDR2 YYNGEE. This CDR3 comprises 14 residues. The CDR3 DNA reads TGTGCCAGCAGCGGGACTAGTGGCACCGGGGAGCTGTTTTTT. Translating gives CASSGTSGTGELFF. The variable domain in full, completed from reference TRBV9 and TRBJ2-2, reads DSGVTQTPKHLITATGQRVTLRCSPRSGDLSVYWYQQSLDQGLQFLIQYYNGEERAKGNILERFSAQQFPDLHSELNLSSLELGDSALYFCASSGTSGTGELFFGEGSRLTVL.

The V call is TRBV9, the J call TRBJ2-7; D may be TRBD2 (6 bases). CDR1 SGDLS and CDR2 YYNGEE come from the germline V gene. The CDR3 consists of 16 residues. The germline V and J ends were trimmed by 0 bases and 3 bases, with 16 bases remaining between them. The CDR3 here is CASSVEGGAGIYEQYF. CDR3 nucleotides: TGTGCCAGCAGCGTAGAGGGAGGAGCAGGGATCTACGAGCAGTACTTC.